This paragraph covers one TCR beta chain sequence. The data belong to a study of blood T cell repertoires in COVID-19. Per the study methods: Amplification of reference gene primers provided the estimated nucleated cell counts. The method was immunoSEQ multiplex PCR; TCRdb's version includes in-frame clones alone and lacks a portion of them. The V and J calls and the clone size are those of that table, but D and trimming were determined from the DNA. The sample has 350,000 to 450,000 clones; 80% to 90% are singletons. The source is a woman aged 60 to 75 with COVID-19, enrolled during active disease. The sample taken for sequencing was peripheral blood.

The CDR3 loop is CASSHRESSQPQHF. Written as DNA, the CDR3 is TGTGCCAGCAGCCACAGGGAATCAAGCCAGCCCCAGCATTTT. The J gene is TRBJ1-5, the V gene TRBV27; tentatively, D is TRBD1 (6 bases). The germline V gene has CDR1 MNHEY and CDR2 SMNVEV (reference sequence). The CDR3 has 14 amino acids. V was pared by 6 bases and J by 7 bases, with 16 bases between.